This T cell receptor (beta chain) was identified during a study of regulatory T cells in long-lasting Graves disease. Study-level results: The study found TRBV28, TRBJ1-2 and TRBJ2-5 favored in persistent disease. Persistent patients had a count of shared public clonotypes (around 2,700) that exceeded that of new patients (about 870).

To note about this clonotype: Antigen: not known.

Time point meaning: persistent/refractory GD, antithyroid drugs over 5 years with positive TRAb. Extracted RNA from PBMCs served as the source of the TCR library. Under American Thyroid Association guidelines, Graves' disease was diagnosed. The TCR beta library used iRepertoire HTBI primers with Arm-PCR amplification of CDR3. Authors' methods: Samples collectively showed 62 TRBV and some 14 TRBJ segments. TCRdb re-analysed the multiplex PCR reads in MiXCR, keeping a single row per CDR3 protein. The V and J calls reflect TCRdb's pipeline rather than the authors' work. This table has more than 300,000 distinct CDR3 sequences, about 20% appearing once. CDR3 length: 15 residues. V shed 3 bases and J shed 0 bases, with 8 bases lying between them. CDR1 is LNHDA, CDR2 SQIVND, per germline (reference sequence).

This TCR was sampled from a female donor with Graves disease. V and J are TRBV19 and TRBJ2-2; no reliable D call. The sample in question was peripheral blood mononuclear cells (PBMCs), obtained when the disease was refractory, from a patient treated with antithyroid drugs. The CDR3 sequence: CASSIVDTNTGELFF. CDR3 nucleotides: TGTGCCAGTAGTATTGTCGACACGAACACCGGGGAGCTGTTTTTT.